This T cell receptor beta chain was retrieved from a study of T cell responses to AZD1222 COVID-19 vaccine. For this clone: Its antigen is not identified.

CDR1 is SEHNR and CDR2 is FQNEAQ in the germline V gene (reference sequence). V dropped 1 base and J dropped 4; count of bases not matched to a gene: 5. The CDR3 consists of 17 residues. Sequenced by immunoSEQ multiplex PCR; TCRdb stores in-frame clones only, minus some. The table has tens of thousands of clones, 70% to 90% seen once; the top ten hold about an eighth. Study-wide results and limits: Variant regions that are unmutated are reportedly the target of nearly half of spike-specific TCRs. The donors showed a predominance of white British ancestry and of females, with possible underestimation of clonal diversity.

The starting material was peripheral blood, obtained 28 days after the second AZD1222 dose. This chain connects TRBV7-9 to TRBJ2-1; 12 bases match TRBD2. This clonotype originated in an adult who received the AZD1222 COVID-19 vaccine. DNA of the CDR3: TGTGCCAGCAGCTTAGTGGGAGGGACTAGCGGGTACAATGAGCAGTTCTTC. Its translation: CASSLVGGTSGYNEQFF.